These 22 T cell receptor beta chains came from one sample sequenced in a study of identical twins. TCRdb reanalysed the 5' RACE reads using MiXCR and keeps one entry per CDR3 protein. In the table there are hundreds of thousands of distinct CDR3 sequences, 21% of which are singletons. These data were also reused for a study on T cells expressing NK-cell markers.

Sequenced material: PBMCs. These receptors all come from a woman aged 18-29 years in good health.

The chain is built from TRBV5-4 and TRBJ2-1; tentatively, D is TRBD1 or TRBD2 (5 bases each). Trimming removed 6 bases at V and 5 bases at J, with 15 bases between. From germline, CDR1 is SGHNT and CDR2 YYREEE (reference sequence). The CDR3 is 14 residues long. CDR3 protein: CASTQVRGDNEQFF. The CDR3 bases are TGTGCCAGCACCCAAGTAAGGGGAGACAATGAGCAGTTCTTC.

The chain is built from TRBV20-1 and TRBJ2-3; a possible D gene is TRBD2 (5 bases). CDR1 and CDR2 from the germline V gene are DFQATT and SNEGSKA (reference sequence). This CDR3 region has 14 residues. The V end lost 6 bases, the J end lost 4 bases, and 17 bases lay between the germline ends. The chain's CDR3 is CSAREGSPPDTQYF. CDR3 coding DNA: TGCAGTGCGCGCGAGGGCTCCCCCCCAGATACGCAGTATTTT.

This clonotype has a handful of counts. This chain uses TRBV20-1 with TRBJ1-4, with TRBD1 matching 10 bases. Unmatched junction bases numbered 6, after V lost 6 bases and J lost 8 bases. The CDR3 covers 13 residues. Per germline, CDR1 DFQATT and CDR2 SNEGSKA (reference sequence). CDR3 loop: CSAETGGPEKLFF. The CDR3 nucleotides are TGCAGTGCGGAGACAGGGGGCCCGGAAAAACTGTTTTTT.

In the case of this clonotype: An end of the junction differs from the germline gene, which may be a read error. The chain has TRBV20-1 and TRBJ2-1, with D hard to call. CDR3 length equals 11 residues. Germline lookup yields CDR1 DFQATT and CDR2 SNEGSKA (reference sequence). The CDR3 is CSARLGNQQFF. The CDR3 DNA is TGCAGTGCTAGACTCGGCAATCAGCAGTTCTTC.

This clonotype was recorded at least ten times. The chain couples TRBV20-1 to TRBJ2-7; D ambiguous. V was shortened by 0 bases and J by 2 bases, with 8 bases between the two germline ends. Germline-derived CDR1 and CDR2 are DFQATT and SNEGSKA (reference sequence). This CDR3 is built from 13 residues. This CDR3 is CSARELYTYEQYF. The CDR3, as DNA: TGCAGTGCTAGAGAACTGTATACCTACGAGCAGTACTTC.

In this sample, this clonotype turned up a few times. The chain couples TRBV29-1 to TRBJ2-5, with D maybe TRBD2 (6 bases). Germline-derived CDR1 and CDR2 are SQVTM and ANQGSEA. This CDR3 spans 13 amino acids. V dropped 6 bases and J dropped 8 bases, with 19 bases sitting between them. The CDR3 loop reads CSVEADYLSTQYF. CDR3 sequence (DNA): TGCAGCGTGGAGGCGGACTACCTCTCAACCCAGTACTTC.

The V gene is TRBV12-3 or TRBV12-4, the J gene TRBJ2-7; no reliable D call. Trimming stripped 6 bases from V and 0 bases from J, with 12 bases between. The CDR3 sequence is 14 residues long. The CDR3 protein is CASSKVPTSYEQYF. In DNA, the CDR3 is TGTGCCAGCAGCAAGGTCCCCACCTCCTACGAGCAGTACTTC.

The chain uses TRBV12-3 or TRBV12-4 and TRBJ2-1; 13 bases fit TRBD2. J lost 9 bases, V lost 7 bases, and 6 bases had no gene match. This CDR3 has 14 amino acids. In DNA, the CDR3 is TGTGCCAGCATTCGGACTAGCGGGAGCCTTGAGCAGTTCTTC. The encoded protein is CASIRTSGSLEQFF.

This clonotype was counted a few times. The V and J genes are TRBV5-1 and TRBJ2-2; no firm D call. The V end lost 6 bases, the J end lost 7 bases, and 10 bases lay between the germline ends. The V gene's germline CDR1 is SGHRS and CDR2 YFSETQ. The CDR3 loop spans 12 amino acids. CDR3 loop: CASKIRDGELFF. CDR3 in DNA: TGCGCCAGCAAAATTCGTGACGGGGAGCTGTTTTTT.

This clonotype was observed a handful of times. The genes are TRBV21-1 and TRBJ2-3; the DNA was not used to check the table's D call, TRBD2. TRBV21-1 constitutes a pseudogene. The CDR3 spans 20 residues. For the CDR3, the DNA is TGTGCCAGCAGCAAAGAAATGGTTTTGACTAGCGGGAGAAACACAGATACGCAGTATTTT. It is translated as CASSKEMVLTSGRNTDTQYF.

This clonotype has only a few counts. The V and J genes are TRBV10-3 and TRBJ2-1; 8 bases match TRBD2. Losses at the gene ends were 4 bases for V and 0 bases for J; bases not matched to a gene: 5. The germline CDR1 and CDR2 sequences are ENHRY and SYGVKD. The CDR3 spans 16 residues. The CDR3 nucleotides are TGTGCCATCAGTGGACTCGCGGGAGGCTCCTACAATGAGCAGTTCTTC. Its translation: CAISGLAGGSYNEQFF.

The CDR3 nucleotides read TGTGCCAGCAGTTTATCCGACGGTATAAGCTCGCAGTATTTT. Protein: CASSLSDGISSQYF. This rearrangement joins TRBV27 to TRBJ2-3; D not certain. The germline gives CDR1 MNHEY, CDR2 SMNVEV (reference sequence). This CDR3 is built from 14 residues. Trimming took off 0 bases at V and 10 bases at J, with 14 bases between the two ends.

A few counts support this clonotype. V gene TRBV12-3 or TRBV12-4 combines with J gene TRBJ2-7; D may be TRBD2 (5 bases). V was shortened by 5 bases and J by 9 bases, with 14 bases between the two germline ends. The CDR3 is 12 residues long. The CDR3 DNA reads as TGTGCCAGCAGTGAGGGTCTACGAGGGCAGTACTTC. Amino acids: CASSEGLRGQYF.

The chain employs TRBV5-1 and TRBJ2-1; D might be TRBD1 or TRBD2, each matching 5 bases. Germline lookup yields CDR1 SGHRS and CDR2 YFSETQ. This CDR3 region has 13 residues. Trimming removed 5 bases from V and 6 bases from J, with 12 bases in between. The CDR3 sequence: CASRGVGVNEQFF. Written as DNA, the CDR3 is TGCGCCAGCAGAGGGGTGGGGGTCAATGAGCAGTTCTTC.

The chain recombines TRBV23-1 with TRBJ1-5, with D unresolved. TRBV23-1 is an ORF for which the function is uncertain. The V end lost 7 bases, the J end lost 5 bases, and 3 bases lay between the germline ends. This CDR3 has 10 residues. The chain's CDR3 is CASTYQPQHF. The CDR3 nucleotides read TGCGCCAGCACTTATCAGCCCCAGCATTTT.

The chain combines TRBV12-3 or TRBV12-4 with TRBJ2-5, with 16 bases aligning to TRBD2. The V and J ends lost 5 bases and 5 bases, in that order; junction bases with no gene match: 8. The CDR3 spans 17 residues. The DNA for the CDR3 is TGTGCCAGCAGTCCCGGGACTAGCGGGGGGGCCTGGGAGACCCAGTACTTC. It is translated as CASSPGTSGGAWETQYF.

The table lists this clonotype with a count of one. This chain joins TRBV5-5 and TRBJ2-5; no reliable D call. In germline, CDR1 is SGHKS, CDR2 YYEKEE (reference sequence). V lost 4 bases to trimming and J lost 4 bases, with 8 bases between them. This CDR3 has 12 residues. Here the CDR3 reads CASSMHLETQYF. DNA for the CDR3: TGTGCCAGCAGCATGCACTTAGAGACCCAGTACTTC.

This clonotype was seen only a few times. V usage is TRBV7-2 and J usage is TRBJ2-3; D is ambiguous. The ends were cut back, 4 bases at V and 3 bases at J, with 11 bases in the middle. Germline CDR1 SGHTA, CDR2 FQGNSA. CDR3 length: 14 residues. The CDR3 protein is CASSSMGSTDTQYF. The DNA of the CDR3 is TGTGCCAGCAGCTCCATGGGATCAACAGATACGCAGTATTTT.

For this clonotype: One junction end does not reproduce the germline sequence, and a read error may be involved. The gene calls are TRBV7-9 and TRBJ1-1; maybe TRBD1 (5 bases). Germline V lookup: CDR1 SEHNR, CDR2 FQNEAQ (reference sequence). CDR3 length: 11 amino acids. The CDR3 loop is CASSLARGVDF. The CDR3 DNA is TGTGCCAGCAGCTTAGCGAGGGGTGTTGATTTT.

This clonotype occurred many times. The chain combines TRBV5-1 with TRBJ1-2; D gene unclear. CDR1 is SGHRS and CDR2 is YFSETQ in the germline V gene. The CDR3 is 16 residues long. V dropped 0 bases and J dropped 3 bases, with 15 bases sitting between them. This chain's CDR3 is CASSLGRSGVDYGYTF. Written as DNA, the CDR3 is TGCGCCAGCAGCTTGGGACGGTCGGGTGTCGACTATGGCTACACCTTC.

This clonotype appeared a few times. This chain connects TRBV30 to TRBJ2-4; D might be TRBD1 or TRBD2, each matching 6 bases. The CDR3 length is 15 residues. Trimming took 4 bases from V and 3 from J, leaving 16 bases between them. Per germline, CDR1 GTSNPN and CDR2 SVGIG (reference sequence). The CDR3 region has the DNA TGTGCCTGGATGGGGGGCGGCTATGTCAAAAACATTCAGTACTTC. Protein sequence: CAWMGGGYVKNIQYF.

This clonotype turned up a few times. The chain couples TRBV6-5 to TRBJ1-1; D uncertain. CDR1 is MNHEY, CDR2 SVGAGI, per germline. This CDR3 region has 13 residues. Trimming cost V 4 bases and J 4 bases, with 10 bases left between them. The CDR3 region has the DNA TGTGCCAGCAGTTGGCAGGTCCGCACTGAAGCTTTCTTT. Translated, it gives CASSWQVRTEAFF.